The 10 T cell receptor beta chains below were found in one sample sequenced in a study of shared clonotypes between healthy human individuals. The method was immunoSEQ multiplex PCR; TCRdb's version includes in-frame clones alone and lacks a portion of them. The table includes 900,000 to 1,200,000 clones, approximately 80% detected once. Sequencing was performed on memory CD4+ T cells from PBMCs. As for subset: CD45RA-negative fraction. These receptors all stem from a man aged 18 to 29 in good health. Some clones in this sample may be carry-over from other donors' samples.

The J gene is TRBJ2-7, the V gene TRBV6-6; D possibly matches TRBD1 or TRBD2 (5 bases each). Germline CDR1 reads MNHNY; CDR2 reads SVGAGI (reference sequence). V gave up 6 bases and J gave up 0 bases, with 12 bases separating them. The CDR3 is made up of 14 amino acids. The CDR3, as DNA: TGTGCCAGCAGACGGGACGGTACCTCCTACGAGCAGTACTTC. It translates to CASRRDGTSYEQYF.

The chain uses TRBV7-2 and TRBJ2-1, with D uncertain. Trimming removed 5 bases from V and 9 bases from J, with 8 bases in between. The CDR3 length is 11 residues. The germline gives CDR1 SGHTA, CDR2 FQGNSA. CDR3 sequence: CASSGRVEQFF. Written as DNA, the CDR3 is TGTGCCAGCAGCGGTCGGGTTGAGCAGTTCTTC.

The CDR3, as DNA: TGTGCCAGCAGAAACGGCAAGGCCGCTAACTATGGCTACACCTTC. Protein sequence: CASRNGKAANYGYTF. This chain uses TRBV6-1 with TRBJ1-2, with D unclear. Germline V gene sequence: CDR1 MNHNS, CDR2 SASEGT. V dropped 6 bases and J dropped 0 bases, with 14 bases sitting between them. The CDR3 covers 15 residues.

V and J are TRBV28 and TRBJ2-7; tentatively, D is TRBD1 (6 bases). The end of the DNA is better explained by TRBJ2-5, so the J call may be wrong. The CDR3 extends over 14 amino acids. Germline V gene lookup returns CDR1 MDHEN and CDR2 SYDVKM. The CDR3 loop is CASSLLGGRETQYF. The CDR3 DNA sequence: TGTGCCAGCAGTTTACTAGGGGGTCGGGAGACCCAGTACTTC.

This clone came up many times. J is TRBJ1-1 and V is TRBV29-1; maybe TRBD1 (5 bases). This CDR3 is 11 amino acids long. The germline V and J ends were trimmed by 7 bases and 7 bases, with 13 bases remaining between them. Germline loops: CDR1 SQVTM, CDR2 ANQGSEA. The CDR3 spells CSGTSTDEAFF. CDR3 coding DNA: TGCAGCGGAACCTCGACAGATGAAGCTTTCTTT. Based on the CDR3 plus reference TRBV29-1 and TRBJ1-1, the full variable domain is SAVISQKPSRDICQRGTSLTIQCQVDSQVTMMFWYRQQPGQSLTLIATANQGSEATYESGFVIDKFPISRPNLTFSTLTVSNMSPEDSSIYLCSGTSTDEAFFGQGTRLTVV.

The rearrangement links TRBV28 to TRBJ2-5; TRBD2 matches 14 bases. The CDR3 contains 19 residues. Germline V CDR1 and CDR2: MDHEN, SYDVKM. After removal of 4 bases from V and 4 bases from J, the junction contained 14 bases not matched to a gene. CDR3 in DNA: TGTGCCAGCAGTTCACCCCGCGGGACTAGCGGGAGCGGTCGAGAGACCCAGTACTTC. This translates into CASSSPRGTSGSGRETQYF.

Details on this clone: Other DNA sequences within the sample encode an identical CDR3. The J gene is TRBJ1-1, the V gene TRBV7-9; D is uncertain. CDR3 size: 13 residues. Trimming pared 3 bases from V and 1 base from J, leaving 6 bases between. Germline-derived CDR1 and CDR2 are SEHNR and FQNEAQ (reference sequence). CDR3 sequence reads: CASSFVENTEAFF. The CDR3 coding sequence is TGTGCCAGCAGCTTTGTCGAGAACACTGAAGCTTTCTTT.

This clone occurred a few times. The rearrangement uses TRBV28 and TRBJ2-7, with a weak D call TRBD2 (7 bases). The CDR3 totals 17 residues. The V and J ends lost 8 bases and 7 bases respectively, with 30 bases between them. Germline CDR1 MDHEN, CDR2 SYDVKM. CDR3 in DNA: TGTGCCAGCCTGGCATGGGGTCGCCTAGCGGAGAGGGGGGAGCAGTACTTC. Translated, it gives CASLAWGRLAERGEQYF.

V usage is TRBV28 and J usage is TRBJ1-4; D possibly corresponds to TRBD1 (5 bases). V was clipped by 5 bases and J by 15 bases, with 22 bases between them. This CDR3 has 14 amino acids. Germline V gene data show CDR1 as MDHEN and CDR2 as SYDVKM. CDR3 loop: CASSTSRVVKRLFF. In DNA, the CDR3 is TGTGCCAGCAGTACGTCCAGGGTGGTGAAGAGATTGTTTTTT.

The rearrangement uses TRBV6-5 and TRBJ2-7, with 7 bases identical to TRBD1. Germline V gene lookup returns CDR1 MNHEY and CDR2 SVGAGI. CDR3 length: 14 residues. The junction had 10 bases not matched to a gene; V was cut back by 2 bases and J by 9 bases. CDR3 sequence: CASSYRDSLEVQYF. As DNA, the CDR3 is TGTGCCAGCAGTTACCGGGACAGCCTTGAGGTGCAGTACTTC.